The following is a T cell receptor beta chain sequence with its context. Antigen: not known. The data are from a study of T cell responses to AZD1222 COVID-19 vaccine. Study-level findings and limits: Seropositive at baseline were only a handful of AZD1222 recipients. There were vaccine-associated CD4 TCRs across spike, dominant at 160-218 and 743-854.

Per the germline V gene, CDR1 is SGHDT and CDR2 is YYEEEE. V was pared by 2 bases and J by 5 bases, with 5 bases of the junction left unmatched. The CDR3 is 14 amino acids. TCRdb's table, derived via immunoSEQ multiplex PCR, lists solely in-frame clones and lacks some. This sample has approximately 150,000 clones, with around nine tenths found just once. This chain links TRBV5-6 with TRBJ1-2; TRBD1 matches at 8 bases. The TCR originated in an adult in good health. The sequencing here drew on peripheral blood, taken on day 0 of AZD1222 vaccination. The CDR3 region is CASSFRQGSYGYTF. The CDR3 DNA sequence: TGTGCCAGCAGCTTCAGACAGGGGTCTTATGGCTACACCTTC.